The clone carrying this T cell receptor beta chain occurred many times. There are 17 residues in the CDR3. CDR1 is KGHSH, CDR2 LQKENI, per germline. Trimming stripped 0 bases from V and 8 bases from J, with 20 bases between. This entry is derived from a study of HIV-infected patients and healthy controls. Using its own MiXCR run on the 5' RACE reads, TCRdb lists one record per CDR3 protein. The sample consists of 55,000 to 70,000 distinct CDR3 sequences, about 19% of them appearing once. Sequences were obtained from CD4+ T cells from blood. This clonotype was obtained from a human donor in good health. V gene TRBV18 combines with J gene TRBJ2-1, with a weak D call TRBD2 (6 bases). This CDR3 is CASSPPSGSGDADEQFF. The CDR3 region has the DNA TGTGCCAGCTCACCACCGTCAGGATCGGGGGATGCGGATGAGCAGTTCTTC.